In this sample, the clone carrying this T cell receptor (beta chain) turned up many times. Using RNA transcripts as the source, TCR beta CDR3 regions were amplified. In the first-round RT-PCR of the TCR CDR3, the HTBI primer set was used. Each CDR3 protein is one row after TCRdb ran MiXCR on the multiplex PCR reads. The sample includes under 350,000 distinct CDR3 sequences, less than 30% of them seen just once. CDR3 length equals 14 residues. V was shortened by 8 bases and J by 0 bases, with 13 bases between the two germline ends. Germline CDR1 KGHSH, CDR2 LQKENI. The sample comes from a study of T cells in Graves' hyperthyroidism and ophthalmopathy.

The chain has TRBV18 and TRBJ1-2; the D gene is possibly TRBD1 (6 bases). The sample consisted of blood. The receptor was isolated from a man aged 40-50 years with Graves' hyperthyroidism that later progressed to Graves' ophthalmopathy. This chain's CDR3 is CASLAGAANYGYTF. The CDR3 DNA follows: TGTGCCAGCCTGGCAGGGGCCGCTAACTATGGCTACACCTTC.